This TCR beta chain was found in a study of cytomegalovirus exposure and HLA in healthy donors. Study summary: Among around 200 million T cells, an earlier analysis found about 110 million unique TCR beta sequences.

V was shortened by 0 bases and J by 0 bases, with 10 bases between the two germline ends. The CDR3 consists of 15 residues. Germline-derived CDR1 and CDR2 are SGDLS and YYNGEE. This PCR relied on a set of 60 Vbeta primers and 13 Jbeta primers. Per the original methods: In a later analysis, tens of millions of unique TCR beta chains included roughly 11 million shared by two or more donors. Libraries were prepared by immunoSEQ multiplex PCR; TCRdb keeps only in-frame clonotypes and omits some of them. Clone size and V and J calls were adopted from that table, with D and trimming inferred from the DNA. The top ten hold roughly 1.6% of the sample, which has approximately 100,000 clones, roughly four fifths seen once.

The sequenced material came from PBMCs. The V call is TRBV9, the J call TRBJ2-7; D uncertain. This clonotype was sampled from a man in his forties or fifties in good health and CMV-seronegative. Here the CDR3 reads CASSVVPAGSYEQYF. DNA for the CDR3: TGTGCCAGCAGCGTAGTGCCTGCCGGCTCCTACGAGCAGTACTTC.